Sequencing of this T cell receptor beta chain was carried out in a study of cytomegalovirus exposure and HLA in healthy donors. Study results and limitations: A few CMV-associated chains proved CMV antigen-specific in vitro. Reports state that TCR beta sequences accurately predicted most subjects' HLA-A and HLA-B alleles.

A multiplex PCR was run with 60 Vbeta primers and 13 Jbeta primers. The repertoire was sequenced with immunoSEQ multiplex PCR; TCRdb's copy has only in-frame clones and lacks some. The table shows 200,000 or so clones, with approximately 80% occurring only once. As for this clone: Its antigen is currently unknown.

In germline, CDR1 is SGHTA, CDR2 FQGNSA. V shed 5 bases and J 5 bases; nucleotides not matched to a gene: 5. The CDR3 consists of 14 residues. J is TRBJ1-5 and V is TRBV7-2; 8 positions agree with TRBD1. The sequence derives from a man aged 25 to 45 in good health and CMV-seronegative. The sample comprised PBMCs. The CDR3, as DNA: TGTGCCAGCAGCCCCGGGACAGGCTATCAGCCCCAGCATTTT. It specifies CASSPGTGYQPQHF.